This T cell receptor (beta chain) was sequenced for a study of blood T cell repertoires in COVID-19. Study in general: PBMCs, B-cell-depleted T cells, or T cells provided the cDNA or gDNA that made up the material.

The cohort comprised adults aged about 18 to 90 years residing in 20 to 25 US areas. Categorization into cohorts depended on clinical history that participants reported. Clones were read by immunoSEQ multiplex PCR, and TCRdb kept only the in-frame ones, dropping some. The data show approximately 350,000 clones, roughly 87% seen once. This clone was counted a single time. The V gene end was trimmed by 5 bases and the J gene end by 4 bases; junction bases not matched to a gene: 6. CDR3 length equals 14 residues. Germline V gene sequence: CDR1 LGHDT, CDR2 YNNKEL (reference sequence). This TCR was sampled from a woman aged 25 to 39 who had recovered from COVID-19. Sequences were obtained from PBMCs or T cells enriched from blood (not recorded which). The genes are TRBV3-1 (or the pseudogene TRBV3-2) and TRBJ1-2; 8 positions match TRBD1. CDR3 loop: CASSATGAAYGYTF. The CDR3 region has the DNA TGTGCCAGCAGCGCGACAGGGGCGGCCTATGGCTACACCTTC.